What follows are 3 T cell receptor beta chains derived from one specimen sequenced in a study of long-term antiretroviral therapy in people with HIV. Run at survey level, the immunoSEQ assay was version v3.0. This table comes from immunoSEQ multiplex PCR, and its TCRdb copy is limited to in-frame clones, with some not included. The sample lists fewer than 35,000 clones; around 78% were seen once. The material sequenced was unsorted PBMCs, taken 3.1 years after starting antiretroviral therapy. The receptors were sampled from a woman in her forties or fifties with HIV.

This clone showed up just a few times. The chain has TRBV4-1 and TRBJ1-4; D remains unclear. This CDR3 comprises 16 residues. CDR1 is MGHRA and CDR2 is YSYEKL in the germline V gene. Between the trimmed V and J ends, which lost 1 base and 4 bases, there was a span of 13 bases. The CDR3 region has the DNA TGCGCCAGCAGCCAAGTCCAACCAGGACTTAATGAAAAACTGTTTTTT. The encoded protein is CASSQVQPGLNEKLFF.

V and J are TRBV6-5 and TRBJ1-2; D unclear. CDR1 and CDR2 (germline): MNHEY, SVGAGI. Trimming took off 6 bases at V and 4 bases at J, with 18 bases between the two ends. The CDR3 has 15 amino acids. The CDR3 DNA is TGTGCCAGCAGCCCCCCCGGCGGAGGATTCTATGGCTACACCTTC. Protein sequence: CASSPPGGGFYGYTF.

The chain is built from TRBV5-1 and TRBJ2-1; D tentatively fits TRBD1 or TRBD2 (6 bases each). The V and J ends lost 0 bases and 7 bases respectively, with 14 bases between them. CDR1 SGHRS and CDR2 YFSETQ come from the germline V gene. The CDR3 is 15 amino acids. The CDR3 DNA sequence: TGCGCCAGCAGCTTGGCCTGGGGGGCTCGGAATGAGCAGTTCTTC. Translating it yields CASSLAWGARNEQFF.